The entry below describes one T cell receptor beta chain. What it binds is not known. TCRdb's copy holds only in-frame clones and misses some; the assay was immunoSEQ multiplex PCR. The data show under 2,500,000 clones, more than 90% seen once. This specimen belongs to a study of shared clonotypes between healthy human individuals. The study, taken as a whole, reports: It was expected that sequencing depth would affect clonotype sharing among donors.

This CDR3 is 15 amino acids long. CDR1 is GTSNPN, CDR2 SVGIG, per germline (reference sequence). Trimming removed 2 bases from V and 1 base from J, with 9 bases in between. The sequence derives from a man aged 18 to 35 in good health. Sequencing was carried out using naive CD4+ T cells sorted from blood. The subset was: CD45RA+ positively selected. The rearrangement links TRBV30 to TRBJ2-6; D is unresolved. The CDR3 DNA reads as TGTGCCTGGAGTAAGATCGGGTCTGGGGCCAACGTCCTGACTTTC. Protein product: CAWSKIGSGANVLTF.